This T cell receptor (beta chain) was captured in a study of T cells after yellow fever vaccination. On the study more broadly: Preparation of the low-cell-number fractions used SMART-Seq v4 Ultra Low Input.

As to this clonotype: Its antigen is unidentified. This may be a read error: a much more frequent sequence differs by one nucleotide.

Notes on the study in general: There was a small share of clonotypes that showed up in both the CD4 and CD8 compartments. Post-booster repertoires again held most primary-vaccination clones (about 96% CD4, roughly 88% CD8). Abundant bulk-population clonotypes could contaminate the FACS-sorted repertoires.

A single record per CDR3 protein comes from TCRdb applying MiXCR to the 5' RACE reads. There are around 500,000 distinct CDR3 sequences in the sample; less than 25% occur only once, and around 16% lies in the top ten. The input for sequencing was PBMCs, taken approximately 20 days after the first yellow fever vaccination. The sequence derives from a man aged 18-30 years who received the YFV17D yellow fever vaccine.

The CDR3 DNA is TGTGCCAGCAAAAGACTAGCCTCGCGTTTAGATTCGCAGTATTTT. As protein: CASKRLASRLDSQYF. The V and J genes are TRBV2 and TRBJ2-3; 7 bases are shared with TRBD2. CDR1 is SNHLY, CDR2 FYNNEI, per germline. The CDR3 loop spans 15 amino acids.